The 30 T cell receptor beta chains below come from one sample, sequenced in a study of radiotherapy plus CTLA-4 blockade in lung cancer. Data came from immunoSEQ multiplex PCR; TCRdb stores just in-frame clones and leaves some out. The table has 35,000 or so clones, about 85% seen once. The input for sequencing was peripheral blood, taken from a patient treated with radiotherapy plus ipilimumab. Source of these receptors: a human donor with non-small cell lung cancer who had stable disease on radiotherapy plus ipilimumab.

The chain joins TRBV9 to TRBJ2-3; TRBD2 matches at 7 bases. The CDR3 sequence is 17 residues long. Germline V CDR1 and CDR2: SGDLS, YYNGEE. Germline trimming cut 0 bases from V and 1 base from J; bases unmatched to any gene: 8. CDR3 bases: TGTGCCAGCAGCGTAGGGTTTTCTAGCGGAGGCACAGATACGCAGTATTTT. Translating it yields CASSVGFSSGGTDTQYF.

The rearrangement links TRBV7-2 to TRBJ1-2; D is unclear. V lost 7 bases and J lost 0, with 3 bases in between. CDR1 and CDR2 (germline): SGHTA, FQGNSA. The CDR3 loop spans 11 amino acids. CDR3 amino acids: CASTTNYGYTF. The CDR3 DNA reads TGTGCCAGCACCACTAACTATGGCTACACCTTC.

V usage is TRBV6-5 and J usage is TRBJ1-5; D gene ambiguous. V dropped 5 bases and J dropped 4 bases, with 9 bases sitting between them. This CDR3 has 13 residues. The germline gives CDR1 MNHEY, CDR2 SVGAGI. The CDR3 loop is CASSPNNNQPQHF. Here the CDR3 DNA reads TGTGCCAGCAGTCCAAACAATAATCAGCCCCAGCATTTT.

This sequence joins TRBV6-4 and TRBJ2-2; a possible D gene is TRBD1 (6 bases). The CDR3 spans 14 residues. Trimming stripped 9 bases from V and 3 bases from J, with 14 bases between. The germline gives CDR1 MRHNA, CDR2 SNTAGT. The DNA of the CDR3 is TGTGCCAGTAGAGGGGGATCGGACACCGGGGAGCTGTTTTTT. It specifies CASRGGSDTGELFF.

The chain's CDR3 is CASRWRPRGSGANVLTF. CDR3 DNA sequence: TGTGCCAGCCGATGGCGTCCGCGGGGCTCTGGGGCCAACGTCCTGACTTTC. J is TRBJ2-6 and V is TRBV2; a possible D gene is TRBD2 (6 bases). The CDR3 spans 17 residues. The V gene's germline CDR1 is SNHLY and CDR2 FYNNEI. V was clipped by 8 bases and J by 0 bases, with 17 bases between them.

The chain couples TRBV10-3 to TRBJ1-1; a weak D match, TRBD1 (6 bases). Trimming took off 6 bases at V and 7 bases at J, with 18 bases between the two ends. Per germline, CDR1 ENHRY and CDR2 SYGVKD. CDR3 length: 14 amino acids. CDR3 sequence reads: CAIRGEGERGEAFF. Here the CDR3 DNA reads TGTGCCATCAGGGGGGAGGGGGAAAGAGGTGAAGCTTTCTTT.

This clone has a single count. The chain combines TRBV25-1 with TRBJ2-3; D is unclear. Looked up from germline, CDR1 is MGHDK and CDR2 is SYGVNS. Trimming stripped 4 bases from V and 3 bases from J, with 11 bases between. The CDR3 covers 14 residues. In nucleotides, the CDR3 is TGTGCCAGCAGTGGTGGTTGGGCGACAGATACGCAGTATTTT. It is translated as CASSGGWATDTQYF.

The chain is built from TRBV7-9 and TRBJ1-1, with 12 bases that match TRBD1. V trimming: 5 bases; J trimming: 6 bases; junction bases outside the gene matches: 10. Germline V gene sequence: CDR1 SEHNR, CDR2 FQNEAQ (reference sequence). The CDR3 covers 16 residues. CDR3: CASSPRGGQGAPEAFF. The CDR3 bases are TGTGCCAGCAGCCCTCGAGGGGGACAGGGGGCTCCTGAAGCTTTCTTT. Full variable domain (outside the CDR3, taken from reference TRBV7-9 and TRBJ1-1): DTGVSQNPRHKITKRGQNVTFRCDPISEHNRLYWYRQTLGQGPEFLTYFQNEAQLEKSRLLSDRFSAERPKGSFSTLEIQRTEQGDSAMYLCASSPRGGQGAPEAFFGQGTRLTVV.

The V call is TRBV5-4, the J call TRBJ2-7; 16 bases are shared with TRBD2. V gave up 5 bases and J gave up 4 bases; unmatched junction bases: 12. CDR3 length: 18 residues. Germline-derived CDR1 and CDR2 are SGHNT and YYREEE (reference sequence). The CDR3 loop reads CASSHGSGTSGRAYEQYF. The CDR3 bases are TGTGCCAGCAGTCACGGATCCGGGACTAGCGGGAGGGCGTACGAGCAGTACTTC. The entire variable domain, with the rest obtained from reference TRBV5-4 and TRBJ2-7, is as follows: ETGVTQSPTHLIKTRGQQVTLRCSSQSGHNTVSWYQQALGQGPQFIFQYYREEENGRGNFPPRFSGLQFPNYSSELNVNALELDDSALYLCASSHGSGTSGRAYEQYFGPGTRLTVT.

CDR3 coding DNA: TGTGCCAGCAGCTTAGTAATTACGGGAGGGCCGGGTGAGCAGTTCTTC. Its protein product is CASSLVITGGPGEQFF. This chain links TRBV7-6 with TRBJ2-1, with 8 nucleotides matching TRBD2. Unmatched junction bases numbered 11, after V lost 1 base and J lost 9 bases. The CDR3 is 16 amino acids. In germline, CDR1 is SGHVS, CDR2 FNYEAQ.

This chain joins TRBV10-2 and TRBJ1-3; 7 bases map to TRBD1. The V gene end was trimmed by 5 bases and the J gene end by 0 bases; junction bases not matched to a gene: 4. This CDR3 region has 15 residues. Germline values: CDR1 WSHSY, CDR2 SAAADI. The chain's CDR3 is CASSLQGSSGNTIYF. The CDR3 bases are TGCGCCAGCAGTTTACAGGGGTCCTCTGGAAACACCATATATTTT.

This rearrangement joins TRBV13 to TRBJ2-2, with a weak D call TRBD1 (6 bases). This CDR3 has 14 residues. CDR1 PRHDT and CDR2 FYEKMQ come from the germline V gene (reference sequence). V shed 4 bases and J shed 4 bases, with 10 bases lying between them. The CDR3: CASSYREITGELFF. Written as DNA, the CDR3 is TGTGCCAGCAGCTACAGGGAGATCACCGGGGAGCTGTTTTTT.

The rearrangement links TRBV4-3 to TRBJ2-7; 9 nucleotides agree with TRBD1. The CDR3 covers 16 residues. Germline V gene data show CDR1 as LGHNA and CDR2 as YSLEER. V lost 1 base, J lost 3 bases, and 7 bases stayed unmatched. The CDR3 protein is CASSQAPGTGNYEQYF. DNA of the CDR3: TGCGCCAGCAGCCAAGCTCCCGGGACAGGGAACTACGAGCAGTACTTC.

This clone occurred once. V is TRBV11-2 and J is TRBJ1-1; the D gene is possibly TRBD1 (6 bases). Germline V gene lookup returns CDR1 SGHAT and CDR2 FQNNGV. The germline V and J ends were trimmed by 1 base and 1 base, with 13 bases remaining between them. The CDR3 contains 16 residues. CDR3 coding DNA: TGTGCCAGCAGCTTAGGGTCGCGGGGGCGGAACACTGAAGCTTTCTTT. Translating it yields CASSLGSRGRNTEAFF.

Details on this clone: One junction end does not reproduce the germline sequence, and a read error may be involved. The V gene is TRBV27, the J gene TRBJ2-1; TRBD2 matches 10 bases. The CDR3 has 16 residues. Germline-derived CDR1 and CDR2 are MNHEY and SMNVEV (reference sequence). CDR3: CASSPIAGGPYNGQFF. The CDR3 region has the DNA TGTGCCAGCAGTCCCATAGCGGGAGGTCCCTACAATGGGCAGTTCTTC.

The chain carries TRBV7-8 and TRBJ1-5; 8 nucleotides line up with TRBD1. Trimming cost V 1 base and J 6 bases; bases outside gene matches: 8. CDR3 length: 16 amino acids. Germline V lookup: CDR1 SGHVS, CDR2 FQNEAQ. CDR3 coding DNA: TGTGCCAGCAGCTTAGGTCCGGCAGGGGGCGGTCAGCCCCAGCATTTT. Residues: CASSLGPAGGGQPQHF.

CDR3 nucleotide sequence: TGTGCCTGGTCGCAGGGGGCCACCGGGGAGCTGTTTTTT. Protein product: CAWSQGATGELFF. The chain is built from TRBV30 and TRBJ2-2; TRBD1 matches 8 bases. Germline CDR1 is GTSNPN and CDR2 is SVGIG (reference sequence). V dropped 5 bases and J dropped 4; count of bases not matched to a gene: 3. The CDR3 is 13 amino acids.

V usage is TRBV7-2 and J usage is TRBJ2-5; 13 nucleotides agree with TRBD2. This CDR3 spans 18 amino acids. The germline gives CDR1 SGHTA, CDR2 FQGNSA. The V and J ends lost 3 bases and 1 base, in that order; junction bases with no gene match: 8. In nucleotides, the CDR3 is TGTGCCAGCAGCTTGGAACTAGCGGGAGGGAGCGGCCAAGAGACCCAGTACTTC. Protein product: CASSLELAGGSGQETQYF.

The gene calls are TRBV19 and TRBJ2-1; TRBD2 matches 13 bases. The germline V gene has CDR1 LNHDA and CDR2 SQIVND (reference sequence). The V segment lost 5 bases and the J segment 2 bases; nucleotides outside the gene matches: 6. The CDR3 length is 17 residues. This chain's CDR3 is CASSGRTSGSPYNEQFF. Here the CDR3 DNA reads TGTGCCAGTAGTGGGAGGACTAGCGGGAGTCCCTACAATGAGCAGTTCTTC.

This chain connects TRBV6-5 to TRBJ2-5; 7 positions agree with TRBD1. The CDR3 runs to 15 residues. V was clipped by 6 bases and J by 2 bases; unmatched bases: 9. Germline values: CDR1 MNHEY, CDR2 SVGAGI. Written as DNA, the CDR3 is TGTGCCAGCAGCTCCGGGACAGCAGTACAAGAGACCCAGTACTTC. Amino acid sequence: CASSSGTAVQETQYF.

The CDR3 protein is CASRGTGGNGISPLHF. The CDR3 coding sequence is TGTGCCAGCAGAGGGACAGGGGGAAATGGAATTTCACCCCTCCACTTT. The chain is built from TRBV5-4 and TRBJ1-6; 11 bases line up with TRBD1. The CDR3 is 16 residues long. Looked up from germline, CDR1 is SGHNT and CDR2 is YYREEE (reference sequence). V lost 5 bases and J lost 9; bases outside the gene matches: 10.

As DNA, the CDR3 is TGTGCCAGCAGTCCCCACACGGGTCCCCGGGCCCAGTACTTC. This sequence encodes CASSPHTGPRAQYF. The chain has TRBV27 and TRBJ2-5; D remains unclear. Germline CDR1 and CDR2: MNHEY and SMNVEV (reference sequence). The V and J ends lost 5 bases and 9 bases respectively, with 19 bases between them. This CDR3 is 14 amino acids long.

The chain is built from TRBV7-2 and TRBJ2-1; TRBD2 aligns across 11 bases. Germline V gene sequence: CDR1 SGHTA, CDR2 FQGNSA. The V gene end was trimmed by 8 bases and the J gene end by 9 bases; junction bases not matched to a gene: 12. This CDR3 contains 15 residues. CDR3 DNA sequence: TGTGCCAGCGGAACGTATAGCGGGAGGGGGGGTGAGCAGTTCTTC. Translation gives CASGTYSGRGGEQFF.

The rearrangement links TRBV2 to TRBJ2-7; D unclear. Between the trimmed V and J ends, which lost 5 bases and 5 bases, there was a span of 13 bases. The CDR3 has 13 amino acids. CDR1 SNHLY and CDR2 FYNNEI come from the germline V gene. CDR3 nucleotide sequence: TGTGCCAGCAGTCGTCCCCGGGTCGACGAGCAGTACTTC. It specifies CASSRPRVDEQYF.

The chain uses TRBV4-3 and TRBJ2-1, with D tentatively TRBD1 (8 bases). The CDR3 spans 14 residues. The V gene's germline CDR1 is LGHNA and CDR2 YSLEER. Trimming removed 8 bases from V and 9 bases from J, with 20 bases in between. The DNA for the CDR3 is TGCGCCAGCCGTGGACAGGGTCCGGGAGGTGAGCAGTTCTTC. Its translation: CASRGQGPGGEQFF.

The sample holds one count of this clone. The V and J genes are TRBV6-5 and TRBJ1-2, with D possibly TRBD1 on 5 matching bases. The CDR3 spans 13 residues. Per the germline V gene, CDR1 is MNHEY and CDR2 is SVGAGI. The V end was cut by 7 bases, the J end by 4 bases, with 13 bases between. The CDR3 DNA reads TGTGCCAGCAAGACAACAGGAACCTATGGCTACACCTTC. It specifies CASKTTGTYGYTF.

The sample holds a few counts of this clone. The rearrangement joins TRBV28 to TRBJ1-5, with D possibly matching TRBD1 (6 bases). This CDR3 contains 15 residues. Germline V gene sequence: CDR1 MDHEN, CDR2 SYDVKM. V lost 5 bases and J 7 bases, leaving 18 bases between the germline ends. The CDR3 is CASSLGTTFGQPQHF. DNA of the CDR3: TGTGCCAGCAGTCTAGGGACAACTTTCGGGCAGCCCCAGCATTTT.

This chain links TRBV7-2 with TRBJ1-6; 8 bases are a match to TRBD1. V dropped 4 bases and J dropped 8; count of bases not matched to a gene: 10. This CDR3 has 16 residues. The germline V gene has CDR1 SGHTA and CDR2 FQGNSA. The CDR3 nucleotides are TGTGCCAGCAGCTCCCACCGGACAGGGAGCTATTCACCCCTCCACTTT. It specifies CASSSHRTGSYSPLHF.

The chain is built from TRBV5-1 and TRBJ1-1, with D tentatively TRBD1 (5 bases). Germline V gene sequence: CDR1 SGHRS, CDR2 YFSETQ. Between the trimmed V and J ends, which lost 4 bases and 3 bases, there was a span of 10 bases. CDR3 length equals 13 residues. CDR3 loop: CASSQPGYTEAFF. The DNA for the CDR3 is TGCGCCAGCAGCCAACCAGGGTACACTGAAGCTTTCTTT.

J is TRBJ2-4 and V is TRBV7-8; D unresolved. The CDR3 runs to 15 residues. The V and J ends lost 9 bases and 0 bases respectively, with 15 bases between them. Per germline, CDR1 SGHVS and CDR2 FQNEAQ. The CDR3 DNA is TGTGCCAGTGGCGAGTTGCGGTTAGCCAAAAACATTCAGTACTTC. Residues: CASGELRLAKNIQYF.